A single TCR beta chain is shown here with its context. Its antigen is as yet unknown. Under the authors' procedure: Lowest detectable productive clonotype frequency was 2.59 x 10-5. Sequencing was performed with immunoSEQ multiplex PCR; in TCRdb, only in-frame clones are kept and a portion is missing. Clone size and the V and J calls come from that table; the DNA yielded D and trimming. There are some 45,000 clones in the sample; about 86% occur only once, and about 3% lies in the top ten. This entry is derived from a study of STAT5B mutations in CD4+ large granular lymphocyte leukemia. Study details: The CDR3 'QG' motif was associated with a particular HLA allele among healthy donors.

Control samples were healthy donors' buffy coats. This CDR3 is 13 amino acids long. Germline CDR1 is SGHVS and CDR2 is FNYEAQ. The ends lost 2 bases at V and 5 bases at J; junction bases unmatched: 1. Study results and limitations: TRBV06-family usage was enriched in top patient clones (8/27) versus controls (2/35).

Sequencing was performed on CD4+ T cells from blood buffy coats. The chain couples TRBV7-6 to TRBJ2-5; 8 bases agree with TRBD1. This receptor was identified in a human donor in good health. The CDR3 sequence is CASSLTGGETQYF. In DNA form, the CDR3 reads TGTGCCAGCAGCTTAACAGGGGGGGAGACCCAGTACTTC. The full variable domain, rest sourced from reference TRBV7-6 and TRBJ2-5, is GAGVSQSPRYKVTKRGQDVALRCDPISGHVSLYWYRQALGQGPEFLTYFNYEAQQDKSGLPNDRFSAERPEGSISTLTIQRTEQRDSAMYRCASSLTGGETQYFGPGTRLLVL.